This passage covers 2 T cell receptor beta chains from one sample sequenced in a study of T cell clones after liver transplantation. Some clones are missing from TCRdb's copy, which holds only in-frame ones; the method was immunoSEQ multiplex PCR. The data contain around 13,000 clones, 70% to 80% of them singletons. The sequences come from CD8+ T cells from blood, collected at the 22-month timepoint. The receptors originated from a human patient who received a liver transplant. Some T cells may have come from the graft donor.

A few counts support this clone. The chain combines TRBV15 with TRBJ2-3; D not certain. Germline-derived CDR1 and CDR2 are LNHNV and YYDKDF (reference sequence). V gave up 1 base and J gave up 7 bases, with 6 bases separating them. The CDR3 runs 12 residues. The CDR3 sequence is CATSRAANTQYF. For the CDR3, the DNA is TGTGCCACCAGCAGAGCTGCCAATACGCAGTATTTT.

This chain uses TRBV19 with TRBJ1-1, with D uncertain. The germline gives CDR1 LNHDA, CDR2 SQIVND (reference sequence). Deletions cut 1 base from V and 7 bases from J, with 13 bases between. The CDR3 is 14 residues long. Here the CDR3 DNA reads TGTGCCAGTAGTATAGTGCCGACTCTGGGTGAAGCTTTCTTT. This sequence encodes CASSIVPTLGEAFF.